The T cell receptor beta chain described here comes from a study of shared clonotypes between healthy human individuals. Study-wide context: Per-donor plates numbered three CD4 naive, three CD4 memory, two CD8 naive and one CD8 memory. Study-wide points: Incomplete sequencing of sorted subsets was indicated by rarefaction despite large depth. Only blood was sampled, and tissue TCR repertoires likely differ from blood ones.

Germline V gene sequence: CDR1 SGHTS, CDR2 YDEGEE. V was shortened by 7 bases and J by 6 bases, with 17 bases between the two germline ends. This CDR3 comprises 13 residues. Naive CD8 populations comprised CD45RO-negative cells positively selected for CCR7, excluding terminally differentiated effector memory CD45RA+ cells. Those who donated were healthy HIV-negative adults, with no recent acute infections or vaccinations reported. Some clones are missing from TCRdb's copy, which holds only in-frame ones; the method was immunoSEQ multiplex PCR. The table has about 2 million clones, 85% to 95% seen once; the top ten hold about 1.1%. Turning to this clone: The antigen is unknown.

The rearrangement links TRBV5-8 to TRBJ2-7, with D perhaps TRBD1 (8 bases). The source of this sequence is a young man in good health. Sequenced input: naive CD8+ T cells sorted from blood. The CDR3 DNA is TGTGCCAGCGCCCAGACAGGGGAGGGCGAGCAGTACTTC. This translates into CASAQTGEGEQYF.